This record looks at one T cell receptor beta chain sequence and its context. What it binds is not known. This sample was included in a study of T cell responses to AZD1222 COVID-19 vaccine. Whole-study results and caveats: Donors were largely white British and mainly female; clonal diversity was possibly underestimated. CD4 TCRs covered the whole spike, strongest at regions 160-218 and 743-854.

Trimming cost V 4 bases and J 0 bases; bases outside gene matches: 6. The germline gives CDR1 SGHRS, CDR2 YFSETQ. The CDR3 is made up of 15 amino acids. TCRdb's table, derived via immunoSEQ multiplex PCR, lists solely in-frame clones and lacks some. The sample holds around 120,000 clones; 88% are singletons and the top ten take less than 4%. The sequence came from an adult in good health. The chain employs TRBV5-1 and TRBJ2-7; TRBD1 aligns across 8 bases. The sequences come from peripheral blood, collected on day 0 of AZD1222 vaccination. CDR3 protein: CASSVRQGTSYEQYF. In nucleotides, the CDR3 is TGCGCCAGCAGCGTAAGACAGGGGACCTCCTACGAGCAGTACTTC.